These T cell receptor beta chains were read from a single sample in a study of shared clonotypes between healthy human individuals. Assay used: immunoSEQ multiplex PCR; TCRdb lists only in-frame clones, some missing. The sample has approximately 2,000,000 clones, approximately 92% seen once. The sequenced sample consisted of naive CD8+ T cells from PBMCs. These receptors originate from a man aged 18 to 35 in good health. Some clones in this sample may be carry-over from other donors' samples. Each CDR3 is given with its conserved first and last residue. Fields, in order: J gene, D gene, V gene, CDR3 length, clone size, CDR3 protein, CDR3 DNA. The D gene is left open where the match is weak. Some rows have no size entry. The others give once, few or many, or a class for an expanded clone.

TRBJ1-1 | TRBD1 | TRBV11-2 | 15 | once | CASSLVGQLNTEAFF | TGTGCCAGCAGCTTAGTGGGACAGCTGAACACTGAAGCTTTCTTT
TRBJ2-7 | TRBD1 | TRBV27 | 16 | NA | CASSQNNPGQIYEQYF | TGTGCCAGCAGCCAAAATAACCCGGGACAGATCTACGAGCAGTACTTC
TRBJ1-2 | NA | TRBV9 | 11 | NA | CASSKTSGYTF | TGTGCCAGCAGCAAGACTAGCGGCTACACCTTC
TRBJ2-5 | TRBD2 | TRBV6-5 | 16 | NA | CASSWGGEGSQETQYF | TGTGCCAGCAGTTGGGGAGGGGAGGGATCTCAAGAGACCCAGTACTTC
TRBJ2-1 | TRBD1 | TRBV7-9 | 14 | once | CASIRDSRLNEQFF | TGTGCCAGCATCAGGGACAGCCGATTGAATGAGCAGTTCTTC
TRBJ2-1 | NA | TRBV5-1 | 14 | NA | CASSLGGAPHEQFF | TGCGCCAGCAGCTTGGGGGGGGCCCCCCATGAGCAGTTCTTC
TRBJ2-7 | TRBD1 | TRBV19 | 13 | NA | CASRDRGAYEQYF | TGTGCCAGCCGGGACAGGGGAGCTTACGAGCAGTACTTC
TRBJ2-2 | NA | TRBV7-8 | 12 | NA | CASSLISGELFF | TGTGCCAGCAGCTTAATTTCCGGGGAGCTGTTTTTT
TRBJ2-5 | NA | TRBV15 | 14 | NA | CATSSAGPQETQYF | TGTGCCACCAGCAGTGCAGGGCCCCAAGAGACCCAGTACTTC
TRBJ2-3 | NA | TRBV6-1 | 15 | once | CASSSIRGRTGTQYF | TGTGCCAGCAGCTCAATCAGGGGGAGGACCGGTACGCAGTATTTT
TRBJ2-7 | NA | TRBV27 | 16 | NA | CASSYSLRGATYEQYF | TGTGCCAGCAGTTATTCCTTACGGGGCGCGACCTACGAGCAGTACTTC
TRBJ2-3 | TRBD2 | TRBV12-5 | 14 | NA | CASGWDYSSDTQYF | TGTGCTAGTGGTTGGGACTATTCGTCGGATACGCAGTATTTT
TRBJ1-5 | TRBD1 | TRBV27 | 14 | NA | CASSGGQAGQPQHF | TGTGCCAGCAGTGGCGGACAGGCGGGTCAGCCCCAGCATTTT
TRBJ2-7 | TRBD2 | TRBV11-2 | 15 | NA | CASSLGTSGNAEQYF | TGTGCCAGCAGCTTAGGGACTAGCGGGAACGCCGAGCAGTACTTC
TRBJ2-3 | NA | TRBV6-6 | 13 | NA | CASSYPYPDTQYF | TGTGCCAGCAGTTACCCCTACCCCGATACGCAGTATTTT
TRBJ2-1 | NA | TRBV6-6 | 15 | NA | CASTPSGTPFGEQFF | TGTGCCAGCACTCCATCCGGGACTCCCTTTGGAGAGCAGTTCTTC
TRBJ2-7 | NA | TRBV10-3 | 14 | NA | CAISESPVLYEQYF | TGTGCCATCAGTGAGAGCCCAGTCCTCTACGAGCAGTACTTC
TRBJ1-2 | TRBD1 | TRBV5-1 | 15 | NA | CASSLGGQQWYGYTF | TGCGCCAGCAGCTTGGGGGGACAGCAGTGGTATGGCTACACCTTC
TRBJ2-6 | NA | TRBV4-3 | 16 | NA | CASSQQGNLGANVLTF | TGCGCCAGCAGCCAGCAGGGTAATTTAGGGGCCAACGTCCTGACTTTC
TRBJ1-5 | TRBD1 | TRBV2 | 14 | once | CASSVTGTGQPQHF | TGTGCCAGCAGTGTCACAGGGACAGGACAGCCCCAGCATTTT
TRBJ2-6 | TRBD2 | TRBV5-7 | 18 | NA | CASSWGGNTISGANVLTF | TGTGCCAGCAGCTGGGGGGGTAACACGATCTCTGGGGCCAACGTCCTGACTTTC
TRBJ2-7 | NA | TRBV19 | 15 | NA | CASKRGEGPLYEQYF | TGTGCCAGTAAGAGAGGTGAGGGGCCTCTATACGAGCAGTACTTC
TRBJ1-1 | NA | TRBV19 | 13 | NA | CASRPSGATEAFF | TGTGCCAGTAGGCCGTCGGGGGCCACTGAAGCTTTCTTT